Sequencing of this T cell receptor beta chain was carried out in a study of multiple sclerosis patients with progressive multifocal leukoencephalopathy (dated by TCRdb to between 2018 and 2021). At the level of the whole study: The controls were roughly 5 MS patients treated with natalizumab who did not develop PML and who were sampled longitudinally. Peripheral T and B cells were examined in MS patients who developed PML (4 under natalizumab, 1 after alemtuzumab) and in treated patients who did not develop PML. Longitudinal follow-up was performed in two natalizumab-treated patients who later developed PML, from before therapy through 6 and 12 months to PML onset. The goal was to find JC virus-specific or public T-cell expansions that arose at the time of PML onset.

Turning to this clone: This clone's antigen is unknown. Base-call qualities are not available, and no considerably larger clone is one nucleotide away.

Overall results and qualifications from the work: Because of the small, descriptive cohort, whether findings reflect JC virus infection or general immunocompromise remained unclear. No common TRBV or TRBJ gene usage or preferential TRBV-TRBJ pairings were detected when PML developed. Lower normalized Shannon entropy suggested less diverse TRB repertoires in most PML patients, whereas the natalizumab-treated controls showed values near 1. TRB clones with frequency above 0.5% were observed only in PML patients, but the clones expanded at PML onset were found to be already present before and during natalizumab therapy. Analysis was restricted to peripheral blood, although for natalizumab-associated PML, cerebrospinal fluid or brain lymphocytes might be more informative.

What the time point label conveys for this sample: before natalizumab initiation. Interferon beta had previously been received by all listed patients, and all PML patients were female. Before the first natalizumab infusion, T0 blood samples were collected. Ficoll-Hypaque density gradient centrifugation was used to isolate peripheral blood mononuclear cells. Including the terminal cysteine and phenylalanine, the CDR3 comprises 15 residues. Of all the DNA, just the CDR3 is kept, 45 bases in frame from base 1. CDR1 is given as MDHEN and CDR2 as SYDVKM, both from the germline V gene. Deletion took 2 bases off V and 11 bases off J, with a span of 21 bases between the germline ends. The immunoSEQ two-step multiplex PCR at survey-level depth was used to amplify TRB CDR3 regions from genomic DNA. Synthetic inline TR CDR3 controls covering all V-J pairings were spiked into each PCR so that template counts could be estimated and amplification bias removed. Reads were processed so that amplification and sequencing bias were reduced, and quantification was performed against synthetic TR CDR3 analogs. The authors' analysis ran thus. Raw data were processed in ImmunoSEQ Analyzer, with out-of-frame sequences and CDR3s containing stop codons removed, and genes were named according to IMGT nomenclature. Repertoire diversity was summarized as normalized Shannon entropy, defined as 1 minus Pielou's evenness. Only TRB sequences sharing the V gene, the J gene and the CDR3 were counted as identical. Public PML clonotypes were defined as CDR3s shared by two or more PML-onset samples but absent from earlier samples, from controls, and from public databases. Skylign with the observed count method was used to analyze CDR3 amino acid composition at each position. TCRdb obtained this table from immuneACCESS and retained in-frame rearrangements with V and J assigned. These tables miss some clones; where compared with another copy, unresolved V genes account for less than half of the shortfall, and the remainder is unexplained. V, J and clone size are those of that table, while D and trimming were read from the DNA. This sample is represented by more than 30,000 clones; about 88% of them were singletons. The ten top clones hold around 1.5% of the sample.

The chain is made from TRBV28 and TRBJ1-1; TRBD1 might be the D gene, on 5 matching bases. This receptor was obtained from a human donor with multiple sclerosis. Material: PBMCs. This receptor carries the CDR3 CASSLGGSGGVGAFF. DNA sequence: TGTGCCAGCAGTTTAGGAGGTTCGGGAGGGGTCGGCGCTTTCTTT.